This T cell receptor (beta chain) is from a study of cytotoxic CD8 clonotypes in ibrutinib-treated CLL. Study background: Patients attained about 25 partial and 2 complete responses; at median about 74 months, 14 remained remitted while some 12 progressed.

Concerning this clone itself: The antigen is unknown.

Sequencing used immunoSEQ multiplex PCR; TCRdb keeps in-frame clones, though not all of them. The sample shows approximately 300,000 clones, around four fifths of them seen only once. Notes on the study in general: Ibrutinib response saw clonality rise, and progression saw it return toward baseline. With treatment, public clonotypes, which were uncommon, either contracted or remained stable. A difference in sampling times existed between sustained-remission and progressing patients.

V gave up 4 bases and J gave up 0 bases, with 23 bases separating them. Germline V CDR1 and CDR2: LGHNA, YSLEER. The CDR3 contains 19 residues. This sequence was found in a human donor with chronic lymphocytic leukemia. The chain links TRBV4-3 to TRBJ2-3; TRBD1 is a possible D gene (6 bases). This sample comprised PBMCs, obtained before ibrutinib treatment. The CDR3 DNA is TGCGCCAGCAGCCGCCGTCCCCCGCGTCAGGGGTCTAGCACAGATACGCAGTATTTT. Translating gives CASSRRPPRQGSSTDTQYF.